The entry below gives a single TCR beta chain sequence along with its context. This clonotype came up a few times. Its antigen is currently not known. Base-call qualities are not available, and no considerably larger clone is one nucleotide away. For CDR1 and CDR2, the germline V gene (reference sequence) lists DFQATT and SNEGSKA. From cysteine to phenylalanine, the CDR3 is 13 amino acids long. Just the 39-base CDR3 DNA is kept, in frame starting at base 1. V was cut back by 0 bases and J by 6 bases, leaving a gap of 10 bases between them. The data were obtained in a study of blood T cells in healthy people across ages (dated by TCRdb to between 2014 and 2017). Regarding the complete study: In model experiments, roughly one uniquely barcoded TCR beta cDNA molecule per two T cells was captured by template switching. Using deep sequencing normalized with unique cDNA molecular identifiers, the study measured how TCR beta repertoire diversity changes with age. Four age groups were formed from the donors: young (average roughly 15 years), middle-aged (approximately 41), aged (under 70) and long-lived (roughly 81). Donors of different ages were randomly distributed across sequencing lanes to avoid experimental bias. Using the same blood draw, the study looked at two additional independent replicas of 1 million unique cDNA reads for two donors, one aged 18 to 29 and the other aged 80 or older. Paper-wide results and their limitations: Compared with the aged group, the long-lived group had more naive CD4+ T cells, fewer expanded clones and increased TCR diversity, a pattern suggesting age selection. Observed TCR beta diversity per million T cells fell roughly linearly with age, and a significant reduction was already apparent by age around 40. Because profiling used bulk unsorted PBMCs, naive and antigen-experienced compartments could not be compared conclusively. Observed TCR beta diversity correlated strongly with the percentage of naive T cells measured by flow cytometry. Donor CMV infection status was unknown, potentially confounding age-related changes in expanded clonotypes. Estimates of total diversity from one million sequenced T cells were regarded as lower bounds and underestimates.

The donors were 40 or so Caucasian individuals from Russia, aged roughly 6 to 100 years, who were systemically healthy. Approximately 11 milliliters of peripheral blood were drawn from each donor into EDTA-treated Vacutainer tubes. Ficoll-Paque density-gradient centrifugation was used to isolate PBMCs, with at least 7 million obtained per sample. Total RNA, at least 6 micrograms per sample, was extracted from PBMCs with Trizol reagent. Naive CD45RAhigh/CD27high T cell percentages were measured by flow cytometry on a PBMC aliquot from every donor. Receptor amplification or capture employed 5' RACE. TCRdb shows the sequencer as Illumina HiSeq 2500. A second PCR of 7 to 11 cycles was performed with a sample-barcoded 5' primer and a J-beta primer mix. Each TCR beta cDNA molecule received a unique molecular identifier from a template-switch 5' adaptor carrying 12 random nucleotides. At least 2.5 million CDR3-containing paired-end reads were obtained from each sample. First-strand cDNA was synthesized from all RNA with the Mint cDNA synthesis kit, primed by a TRBC-specific oligonucleotide. All cDNA was treated with uracil-DNA glycosylase and then went through a first 18-cycle PCR with the universal primers M1SS and BC2_uni_R. As for the original processing: Normalization of each sample was performed by random selection of 1 million high-quality reads, each carrying a distinct molecular identifier. Reads sharing molecular identifiers were discarded rather than binned into consensus sequences. MiTCR, run with a Q25 quality threshold and the strictest error-elimination algorithm, handled CDR3 identification, clonotype clustering and error correction. Lower-bound total TCR beta diversity was estimated with a nonparametric unseen species model using Euler transformation. TCRdb applied fastp at Q25 and MiXCR to the public reads, then kept only in-frame beta chains. Entries are consolidated by CDR3 protein sequence, retaining the most common genes and DNA. The V and J calls, along with clone size, are taken from TCRdb and not from the paper's own processing. In this sample the table shows about 780,000 distinct CDR3 sequences, about 42% of which occur a single time. The ten most abundant clones make up around 18% of the sample.

The clonotype was recovered from an older man in good health. Specimen: blood. The V and J genes are TRBV20-1 and TRBJ2-3; the D gene cannot be resolved reliably. CDR3 sequence: CSAREAYWDTQYF. The bases are TGCAGTGCTAGAGAGGCATATTGGGATACGCAGTATTTT.